This TCR beta chain was sequenced in a study of post-analysis software for immune sequencing data. On the study more broadly: Courses of disease covered relapsing-remitting, secondary progressive and progressive-relapsing multiple sclerosis.

This clonotype occurred a few times. The antigen remains unidentified. The study, taken as a whole, reports: Batch-mates among the samples co-clustered strongly by F measure. There were roughly five TRBV segments more frequent in patients than controls, and TRBV5-6, TRBV5-1 and TRBV20-1 were among them.

The length of the CDR3 is 14 residues. Per the germline V gene, CDR1 is SGHRS and CDR2 is YFSETQ. Libraries were made from TCR beta cDNA, and they carried unique molecular identifiers. TCRdb re-called the PCR reads through MiXCR, storing one row per CDR3 protein. The data show 400,000 to 500,000 distinct CDR3 sequences, with roughly 38% seen just once and 6.5% to 8% held by the top ten. The chain employs TRBV5-1 and TRBJ2-7, with D tentatively TRBD1 (5 bases). The DNA end is more similar to TRBJ2-5, so the J call may be wrong. Sequencing was carried out using blood. The receptor's source is a girl aged 2 to 10 with multiple sclerosis. The CDR3 DNA reads as TGCGCCAGCAGCTTGGCAACAGGCGGAGAGACCCAGTACTTC. Its translation: CASSLATGGETQYF.